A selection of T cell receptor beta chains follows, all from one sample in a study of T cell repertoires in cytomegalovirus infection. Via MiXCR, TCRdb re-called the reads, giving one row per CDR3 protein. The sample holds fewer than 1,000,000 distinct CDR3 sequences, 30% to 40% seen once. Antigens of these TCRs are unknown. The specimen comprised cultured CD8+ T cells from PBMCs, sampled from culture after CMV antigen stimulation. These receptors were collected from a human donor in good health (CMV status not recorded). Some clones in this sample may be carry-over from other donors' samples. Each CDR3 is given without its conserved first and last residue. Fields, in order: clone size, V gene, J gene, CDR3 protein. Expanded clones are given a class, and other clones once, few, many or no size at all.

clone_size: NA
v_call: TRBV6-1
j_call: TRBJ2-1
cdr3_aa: ASSIAVNSYNEQF

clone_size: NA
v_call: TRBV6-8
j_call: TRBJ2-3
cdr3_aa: ASSHDGFPY

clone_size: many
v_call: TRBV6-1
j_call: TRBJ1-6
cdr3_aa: ASSRDRGQSSPLH

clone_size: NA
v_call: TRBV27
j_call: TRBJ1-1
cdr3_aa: ASSLLGPQMNTEAF

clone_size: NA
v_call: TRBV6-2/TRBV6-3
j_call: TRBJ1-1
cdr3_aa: ASTPLFGEGAF

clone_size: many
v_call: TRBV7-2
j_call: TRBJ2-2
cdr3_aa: ASSLALWGSNTGELF

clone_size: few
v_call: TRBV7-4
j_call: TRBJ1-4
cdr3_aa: ASSPPRGTNEKLF

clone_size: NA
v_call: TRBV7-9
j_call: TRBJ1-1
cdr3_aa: ASSLDFGAGDTEAF

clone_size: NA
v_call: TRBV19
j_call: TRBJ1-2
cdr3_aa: ASSIPSPLYGYT

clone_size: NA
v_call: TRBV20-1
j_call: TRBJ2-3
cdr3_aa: SARDGLHYSDTQY

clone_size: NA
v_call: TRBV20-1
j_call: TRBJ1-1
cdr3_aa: SANRGARGAF

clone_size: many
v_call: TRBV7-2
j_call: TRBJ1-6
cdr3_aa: ASSLPGTSGSPLH

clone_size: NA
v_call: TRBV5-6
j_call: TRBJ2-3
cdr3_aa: ASSPVTSGGTDTQY

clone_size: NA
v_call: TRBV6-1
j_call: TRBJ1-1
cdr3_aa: DRVGVNTEAF

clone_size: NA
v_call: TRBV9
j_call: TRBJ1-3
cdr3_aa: ASTHNRGLSGNTIY

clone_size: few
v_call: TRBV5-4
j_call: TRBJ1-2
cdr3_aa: ASGEQGHLGGYT

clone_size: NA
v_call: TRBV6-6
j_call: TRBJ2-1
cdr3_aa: ASSTGGGARNEQF

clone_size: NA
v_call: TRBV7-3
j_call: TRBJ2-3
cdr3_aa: ASSLNAGGVTDTQY

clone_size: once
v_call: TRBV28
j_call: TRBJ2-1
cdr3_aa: ASSWVAGGGNEQF

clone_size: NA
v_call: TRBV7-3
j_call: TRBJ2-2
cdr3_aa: ASSSEGYTGELF

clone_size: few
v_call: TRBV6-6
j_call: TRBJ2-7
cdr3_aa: ASSSEGLNSYEQY

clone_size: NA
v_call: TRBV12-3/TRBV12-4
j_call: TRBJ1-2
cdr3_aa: ASSLNWRAANYGYT

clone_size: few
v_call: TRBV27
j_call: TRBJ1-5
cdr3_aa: ASNPTGHSNQPQH

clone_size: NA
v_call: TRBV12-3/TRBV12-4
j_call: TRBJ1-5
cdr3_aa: ASSFGQLLNQPQH

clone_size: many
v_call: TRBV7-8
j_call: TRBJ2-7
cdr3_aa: ASSPLTGTSYEQY

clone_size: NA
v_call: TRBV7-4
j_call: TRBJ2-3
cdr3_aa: ASSQGGGAADTHY

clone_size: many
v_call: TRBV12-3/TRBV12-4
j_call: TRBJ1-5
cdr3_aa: ASSLGRASNQPQH

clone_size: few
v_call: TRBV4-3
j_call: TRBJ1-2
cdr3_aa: ASSQDRGPGYGYT

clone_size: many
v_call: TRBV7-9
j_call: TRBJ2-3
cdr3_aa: ASSSTTARTDTQY

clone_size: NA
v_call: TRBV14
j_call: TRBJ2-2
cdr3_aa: ASSQEGRGKYTGELF

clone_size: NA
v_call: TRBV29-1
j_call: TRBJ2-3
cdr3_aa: SLLGASSTDTQY

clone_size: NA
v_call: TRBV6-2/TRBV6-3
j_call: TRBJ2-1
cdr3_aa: ASSEGGDEQF

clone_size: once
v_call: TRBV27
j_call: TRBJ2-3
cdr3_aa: ASSLPGGKIDTDTQY

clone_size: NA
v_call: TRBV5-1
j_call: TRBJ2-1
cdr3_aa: ASSLATSGGATYNEQF

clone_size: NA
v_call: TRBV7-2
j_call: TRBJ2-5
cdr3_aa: ASSYGGATGETQY

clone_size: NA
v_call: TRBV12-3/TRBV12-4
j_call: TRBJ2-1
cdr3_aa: ASSLSLQGHYNEQF

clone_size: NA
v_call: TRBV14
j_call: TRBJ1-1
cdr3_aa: ASSYLQGASTEAF

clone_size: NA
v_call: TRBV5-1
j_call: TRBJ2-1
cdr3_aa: ASSLSGGAPHNEQF

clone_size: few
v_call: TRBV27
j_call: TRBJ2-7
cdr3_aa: ASSPWDGASYEQY

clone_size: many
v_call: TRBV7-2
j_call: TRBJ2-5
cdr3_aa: ASSPDFRYSGPPETQY

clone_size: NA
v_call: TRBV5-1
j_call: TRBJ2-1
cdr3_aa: ASVGPGQTSYNEQF

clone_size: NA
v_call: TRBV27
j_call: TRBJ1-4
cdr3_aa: ASSSEGANEKLF

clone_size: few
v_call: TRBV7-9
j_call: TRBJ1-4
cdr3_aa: ASSLSGFAEKLF

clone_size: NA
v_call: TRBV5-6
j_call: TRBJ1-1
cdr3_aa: ASSLTQGPSSFTEAF

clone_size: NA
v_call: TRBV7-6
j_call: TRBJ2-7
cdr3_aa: ASSPGIGGYEQY

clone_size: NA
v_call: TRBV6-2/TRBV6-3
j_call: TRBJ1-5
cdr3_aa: ASSYTGLYQPQH

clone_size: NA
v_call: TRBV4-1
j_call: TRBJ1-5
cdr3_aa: ASSQERQNNQPQH

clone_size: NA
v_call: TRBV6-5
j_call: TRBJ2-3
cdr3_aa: ASSYSSMMDLTDTQY

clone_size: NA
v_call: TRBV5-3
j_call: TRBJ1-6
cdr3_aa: AGTLGDEAYNSPLH

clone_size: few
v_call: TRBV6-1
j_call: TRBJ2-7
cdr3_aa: ASRTPWSGFGEQY

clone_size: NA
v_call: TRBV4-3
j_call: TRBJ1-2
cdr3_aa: ASSQEGSVNYGYT

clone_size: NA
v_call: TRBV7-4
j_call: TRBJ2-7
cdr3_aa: ASSLAFPYEQY

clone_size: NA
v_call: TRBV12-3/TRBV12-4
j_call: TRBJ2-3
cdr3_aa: ASSLAGVLDTQY

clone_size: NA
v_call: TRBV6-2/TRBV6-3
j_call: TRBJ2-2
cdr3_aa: ATQGLAGELF

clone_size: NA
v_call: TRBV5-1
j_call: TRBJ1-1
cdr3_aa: ASSTIQGKNTEAF

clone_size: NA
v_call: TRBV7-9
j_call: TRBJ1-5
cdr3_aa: ASSLEGTPEQPQH

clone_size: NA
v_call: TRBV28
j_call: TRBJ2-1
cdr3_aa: ASSLSAESSYNEQF

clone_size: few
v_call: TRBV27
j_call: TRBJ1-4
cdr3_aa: ASSSLEGLLEKLF